The present T cell receptor (beta chain) was sequenced within a study of monozygotic twins with inflammatory bowel disease. From germline, CDR1 is LNHNV and CDR2 YYDKDF (reference sequence). The CDR3 sequence is 14 residues long. TCRdb reprocessed the 5' RACE reads; each CDR3 protein has one entry and no DNA is given. The sample totals some 100,000 distinct CDR3 sequences. To note about this clonotype: Its antigen is still unknown.

Study-wide results and caveats: Those with IBD had lower TCRbeta diversity (inverse Simpson) than their healthy co-twins did. In these data, no single strong IBD-associated signal or clonotype received support.

The material sequenced was blood. The TCR comes from a human donor with ulcerative colitis or Crohn's disease, or a healthy co-twin of an affected twin (not recorded which). The V and J genes are TRBV15 and TRBJ1-6; TCRdb selects TRBD1, and the lack of DNA leaves this call unchecked. The CDR3 loop reads CATSSEGANSPLHF.